This T cell receptor (beta chain) was sequenced in a study of regulatory T cells in long-lasting Graves disease. Overall study: Recently diagnosed Graves' patients had received antithyroid drugs for under 3 months.

Investigators prepared the TCR beta libraries by applying iRepertoire HTBI primers and Arm-PCR of CDR3 regions. Via MiXCR, TCRdb re-called the multiplex PCR reads, giving one row per CDR3 protein. The data contain about 560,000 distinct CDR3 sequences, roughly a sixth of them singletons. Looked up from germline, CDR1 is SGHRS and CDR2 is YFSETQ. Trimming cost V 0 bases and J 3 bases, with 10 bases left between them. The CDR3 consists of 14 residues. This clonotype was counted ten times or more. Time point of the sample: newly diagnosed GD, antithyroid drugs for less than 3 months. PBMCs provided the RNA from which the TCR library was made. These data also formed part of another study, on T cells in Graves' hyperthyroidism and ophthalmopathy.

Sequenced material: peripheral blood mononuclear cells (PBMCs), taken at new diagnosis, from a patient treated with antithyroid drugs. V is TRBV5-1 and J is TRBJ2-7; possibly TRBD1 for D (5 bases). The TCR comes from a young man with Graves disease. CDR3 in amino acids: CASSLGTQDYEQYF. For the CDR3, the DNA is TGCGCCAGCAGCTTGGGGACACAAGACTACGAGCAGTACTTC.